Only a few counts were recorded for the clone carrying this TCR beta chain. The sample holds other DNA sequences that translate to the same CDR3. Germline assignment: CDR1 SGHNT and CDR2 YENEEA. V was clipped by 5 bases and J by 2 bases; unmatched bases: 12. The length of the CDR3 is 16 residues. Only in-frame clones appear in the TCRdb table, and some are missing; sequencing was by immunoSEQ multiplex PCR. Among 97,000 or so clones listed, around 73% were seen once. The sample is drawn from a study of blood T cell repertoires in COVID-19. The clonotype comes from a man aged 55-75 years with active or convalescent COVID-19. The sample consisted of peripheral blood. J is TRBJ2-7 and V is TRBV11-3; 7 nucleotides agree with TRBD1. The CDR3 is CASSVGGRQGAYEQYF. In DNA, the CDR3 is TGTGCCAGCAGCGTAGGGGGAAGGCAGGGGGCCTACGAGCAGTACTTC.